This passage covers 17 T cell receptor beta chains from one sample sequenced in a study of T and B cells in COVID-19 patients. Each TRB amplification used about 220-500 ng of genomic DNA from blood. TRB rearrangements were amplified by multiplex PCR with BIOMED2 TRB-A/B primers. TCRdb re-called the multiplex PCR reads with MiXCR, one entry per CDR3 protein. The repertoire holds over 6,000 distinct CDR3 sequences, with approximately 36% as singletons. The sequencing sample was made of blood. These receptors were obtained from a human donor with active COVID-19.

This chain links TRBV7-9 with TRBJ2-7; 9 bases match TRBD1. The J segment lost 2 bases and the V segment lost 5 bases, leaving 10 bases of the junction unmatched. In germline, CDR1 is SEHNR, CDR2 FQNEAQ (reference sequence). CDR3 length: 16 residues. As DNA, the CDR3 is TGTGCCAGCAGCCGCAATAAACAGGGGGCCGCCTACGAGCAGTACTTC. Translation gives CASSRNKQGAAYEQYF.

With respect to this clonotype: One end of the junction fails to match germline, which may point to a read error. The chain employs TRBV5-5 and TRBJ2-7; D may be TRBD2 (6 bases). The CDR3 totals 15 residues. The germline V gene has CDR1 SGHKS and CDR2 YYEKEE (reference sequence). This chain's CDR3 is CASSLDGRGAYEQYF. The DNA of the CDR3 is TGCGCCAGCAGCTTGGACGGGAGAGGGGCCTACGAGCAGTACTTC.

A remark on this clonotype: A read error may produce the germline difference seen at one junction end. The chain joins TRBV5-3 to TRBJ1-5; 7 bases are a match to TRBD1. TRBV5-3 is given ORF status, its function remaining uncertain. The CDR3 covers 14 residues. This CDR3 is CASSLQGINQPQHF. In nucleotides, the CDR3 is TGTGCCAGCAGCTTACAGGGGATCAATCAGCCCCAGCATTTT.

This clonotype is medium-sized. The rearrangement joins TRBV6-5 to TRBJ2-3, with D possibly being TRBD2 (6 bases). The germline V gene encodes CDR1 MNHEY and CDR2 SVGAGI. The CDR3 sequence is 14 residues long. Trimming took 2 bases from V and 1 from J, leaving 7 bases between them. DNA for the CDR3: TGTGCCAGCAGTTACGGAGGGGGCACAGATACGCAGTATTTT. This translates into CASSYGGGTDTQYF.

This chain joins TRBV5-1 and TRBJ2-7; maybe TRBD2 (5 bases). The CDR3 length is 11 residues. Germline V CDR1 and CDR2: SGHRS, YFSETQ. Trimming stripped 5 bases from V and 7 bases from J, with 10 bases between. The CDR3 region is CASREGEEQYF. The CDR3 bases are TGCGCCAGCAGAGAGGGCGAAGAGCAGTACTTC. Based on the CDR3 plus reference TRBV5-1 and TRBJ2-7, the full variable domain is KAGVTQTPRYLIKTRGQQVTLSCSPISGHRSVSWYQQTPGQGLQFLFEYFSETQRNKGNFPGRFSGRQFSNSRSEMNVSTLELGDSALYLCASREGEEQYFGPGTRLTVT.

With regard to this clonotype: This may arise from a read error, as a much more abundant clone is one base away. The CDR3 DNA sequence: TGTGCCTGGAGTCCTAGTTATTCACCCCTCCACTTT. Translated, it gives CAWSPSYSPLHF. This chain links TRBV30 with TRBJ1-6; no firm D call. CDR3 length equals 12 residues. V dropped 2 bases and J dropped 8 bases, with 7 bases sitting between them. The germline gives CDR1 GTSNPN, CDR2 SVGIG (reference sequence).

The chain employs TRBV20-1 and TRBJ2-3, with 12 bases matching TRBD2. Germline assignment: CDR1 DFQATT and CDR2 SNEGSKA (reference sequence). The trim removed 5 bases at V and 12 bases at J, leaving 15 bases unmatched. This CDR3 comprises 15 residues. The CDR3 protein is CSAADTSGRTLSQYF. The CDR3 DNA follows: TGCAGTGCTGCGGACACTAGCGGGAGGACCCTTTCTCAGTATTTT.

This clonotype is a singleton in its sample. The chain employs TRBV20-1 and TRBJ2-1; 12 bases map to TRBD2. This CDR3 region has 14 residues. Germline CDR1 is DFQATT and CDR2 is SNEGSKA (reference sequence). Trimming removed 6 bases from V and 10 bases from J; junction bases left unmatched: 10. This CDR3 is CSALSGLAGREQFF. The CDR3 DNA reads as TGCAGTGCGCTGAGTGGACTAGCGGGGAGGGAGCAGTTCTTC.

Turning to this clonotype: At one boundary the junction diverges from the germline segment, which might be a read error. The chain has TRBV27 and TRBJ2-2; a weak D match, TRBD1 (5 bases). CDR1 and CDR2 (germline): MNHEY, SMNVEV (reference sequence). The CDR3 spans 14 residues. The CDR3 sequence: CASSFQGRTWELFF. The CDR3 DNA reads as TGTGCCAGCAGTTTTCAGGGTCGCACCTGGGAGCTGTTTTTT.

This clonotype counts as medium-sized (0.01 to 0.1%). The gene calls are TRBV19 and TRBJ2-1; 7 nucleotides line up with TRBD2. Germline V lookup: CDR1 LNHDA, CDR2 SQIVND (reference sequence). V lost 7 bases and J lost 3; bases outside the gene matches: 6. The CDR3 totals 14 residues. CDR3 sequence (DNA): TGTGCCAGTATCGGGACTACAAGCTACAATGAGCAGTTCTTC. Its translation: CASIGTTSYNEQFF. The full variable domain, rest sourced from reference TRBV19 and TRBJ2-1, is DGGITQSPKYLFRKEGQNVTLSCEQNLNHDAMYWYRQDPGQGLRLIYYSQIVNDFQKGDIAEGYSVSREKKESFPLTVTSAQKNPTAFYLCASIGTTSYNEQFFGPGTRLTVL.

The chain uses TRBV6-5 and TRBJ1-1, with D unresolved. Trimming shortened V by 1 base and J by 0 bases, and 6 bases separated the two germline ends. CDR3 length: 14 amino acids. CDR1 MNHEY and CDR2 SVGAGI come from the germline V gene. As DNA, the CDR3 is TGTGCCAGCAGTTACTTGGGGTTGAACACTGAAGCTTTCTTT. Protein sequence: CASSYLGLNTEAFF.

The J gene is TRBJ1-1, the V gene TRBV19, with unresolved D. The germline gives CDR1 LNHDA, CDR2 SQIVND (reference sequence). Trimming took 5 bases from V and 1 from J, leaving 8 bases between them. The CDR3 has 13 residues. For the CDR3, the DNA is TGTGCCAGTAGTCTCCCCGGGAACACTGAAGCTTTCTTT. Protein product: CASSLPGNTEAFF. The variable domain in full, completed from reference TRBV19 and TRBJ1-1, reads DGGITQSPKYLFRKEGQNVTLSCEQNLNHDAMYWYRQDPGQGLRLIYYSQIVNDFQKGDIAEGYSVSREKKESFPLTVTSAQKNPTAFYLCASSLPGNTEAFFGQGTRLTVV.

This clonotype showed up just a few times. V and J are TRBV6-6 and TRBJ1-4; a weak D match, TRBD1 (5 bases). V dropped 7 bases and J dropped 4 bases, with 19 bases sitting between them. This CDR3 comprises 16 residues. Per germline, CDR1 MNHNY and CDR2 SVGAGI (reference sequence). Here the CDR3 reads CASTGAGFGGNEKLFF. CDR3 nucleotides: TGTGCCAGCACTGGCGCAGGGTTCGGGGGTAATGAAAAACTGTTTTTT.

This clonotype is judged medium-sized. CDR3 in DNA: TGTGCCAGCAGCTTAGCGGGACCCTACACCGGGGAGCTGTTTTTT. Protein: CASSLAGPYTGELFF. The chain links TRBV13 to TRBJ2-2; D possibly matches TRBD1 or TRBD2 (5 bases each). Trimming left V 1 base short and J 3 bases short, with 9 bases between. This CDR3 contains 15 residues. CDR1 is PRHDT and CDR2 is FYEKMQ in the germline V gene (reference sequence).

The V call is TRBV19, the J call TRBJ1-3; weak D call: TRBD1 (5 bases). The CDR3 contains 17 residues. CDR1 is LNHDA and CDR2 is SQIVND in the germline V gene (reference sequence). Deletions cut 2 bases from V and 2 bases from J, with 16 bases between. The CDR3: CASSINRWGSAGNTIYF. The CDR3 DNA follows: TGTGCCAGTAGTATAAATCGGTGGGGGTCTGCTGGAAACACCATATATTTT.

Within the sample, this clonotype is medium-sized (0.01 to 0.1%). This chain joins TRBV29-1 and TRBJ2-2, with D hard to call. There are 14 residues in the CDR3. V was pared by 5 bases and J by 0 bases, with 10 bases between. Germline CDR1 is SQVTM and CDR2 is ANQGSEA. The chain's CDR3 is CSVLPDANTGELFF. The CDR3, as DNA: TGCAGCGTTCTTCCCGACGCGAACACCGGGGAGCTGTTTTTT.

This chain joins TRBV12-3 or TRBV12-4 and TRBJ2-1; D is unclear. The length of the CDR3 is 12 residues. With 4 bases removed from V and 10 bases from J, the gap between germline ends came to 11 bases. The CDR3 DNA follows: TGTGCCAGCAGTTCTTTGACTTGGGAGCAGTTCTTC. It is translated as CASSSLTWEQFF.